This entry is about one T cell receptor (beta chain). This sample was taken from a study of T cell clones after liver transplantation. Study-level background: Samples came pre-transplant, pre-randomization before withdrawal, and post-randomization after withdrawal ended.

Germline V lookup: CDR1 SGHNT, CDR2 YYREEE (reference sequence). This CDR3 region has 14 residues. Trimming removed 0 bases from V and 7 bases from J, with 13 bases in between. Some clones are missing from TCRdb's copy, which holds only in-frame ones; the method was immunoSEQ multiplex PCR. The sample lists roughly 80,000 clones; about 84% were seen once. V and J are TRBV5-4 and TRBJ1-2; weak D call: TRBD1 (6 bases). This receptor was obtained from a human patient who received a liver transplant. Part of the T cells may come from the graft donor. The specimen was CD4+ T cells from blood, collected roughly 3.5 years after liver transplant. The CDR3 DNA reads TGTGCCAGCAGCTTGGTTGGGGGGCGGATTGGCTACACCTTC. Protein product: CASSLVGGRIGYTF.